This T cell receptor (beta chain) was found in a study of glioma-infiltrating T cells. Overall study results and limits: Tissue-blood divergence was below expectation in non-neoplastic patients, above in gliomas. Very few CDR3 sequences were shared between tissue and blood.

Amplification of TCR alpha and beta CDR3 regions from RNA used iRepertoire nested multiplex PCR. Input was roughly 95-400 ng of tissue mRNA or PBMC total RNA. MiXCR was run by TCRdb on the multiplex PCR reads, yielding one entry per CDR3 protein. Of roughly 190,000 distinct CDR3 sequences in the sample, approximately 30% were seen once. Germline loops: CDR1 MNHNS, CDR2 SASEGT. This CDR3 has 15 amino acids. J was trimmed by 6 bases and V by 5 bases; bases with no gene match: 9. A word on this clonotype: Its cognate antigen is unknown. The conserved final phenylalanine or tryptophan is absent from the CDR3, which likely points to a read error.

The sequenced material came from glioma tissue, nonneoplastic brain tissue, or PBMCs (not recorded which). The V gene is TRBV6-1, the J gene TRBJ2-7; TRBD1 agrees at 11 bases. This clonotype originated in a human donor with low-grade glioma or glioblastoma, undergoing nonglioma brain surgery, or in good health (not recorded which). The CDR3 sequence is CASSRPGTGGFEQYL. The CDR3 DNA follows: TGTGCCAGCAGTCGTCCCGGGACAGGGGGATTCGAGCAGTACCTC.